This is a list of T cell receptor beta chains from one sample in a study of blood T cells in healthy people across ages. TCRdb re-called the 5' RACE reads through MiXCR, storing one row per CDR3 protein. Of around 1.5 million distinct CDR3 sequences listed, about 31% were seen once; the top ten hold around 11%. Sequenced material: blood. These receptors all stem from a woman aged 25-40 years in good health. The CDR3 runs from the conserved cysteine through the conserved F or W. The order of the fields is J gene, D gene, clone size, V gene, CDR3 DNA, CDR3 protein. A D gene is named only where the DNA matches it firmly. Where a row states a size, it is once, few, many or the class of an expanded clone; other rows omit it.

J: TRBJ1-2; D: -; size: -; V: TRBV10-3; DNA: TGTGCCATCAGTGATTCCTCTCGGAACTATGGCTACACCTTC; CDR3: CAISDSSRNYGYTF
J: TRBJ1-1; D: -; size: -; V: TRBV7-2; DNA: TGTGCCAGCAGCTTAGCTGTATCTTACACTGAAGCTTTCTTT; CDR3: CASSLAVSYTEAFF
J: TRBJ2-5; D: -; size: -; V: TRBV20-1; DNA: TGCAGTGCCGAGGGGCTGGTGCAAGAGACCCAGTACTTC; CDR3: CSAEGLVQETQYF
J: TRBJ2-3; D: TRBD1; size: -; V: TRBV20-1; DNA: TGCAGTGCTAGAGGGACAGGTACGCAGTATTTT; CDR3: CSARGTGTQYF
J: TRBJ1-1; D: -; size: -; V: TRBV7-2; DNA: TGTGCCAGCAGCTCCCCGACGAAGAACACTGAAGCTTTCTTT; CDR3: CASSSPTKNTEAFF
J: TRBJ2-7; D: -; size: -; V: TRBV7-9; DNA: TGTGCCAGCAGCTTCACTCCTACCTACGAGCAGTACTTC; CDR3: CASSFTPTYEQYF
J: TRBJ2-3; D: -; size: -; V: TRBV5-1; DNA: TGCGCCAGCAGCTTGGAGGCAGGTAAAGGAGATACGCAGTATTTT; CDR3: CASSLEAGKGDTQYF
J: TRBJ2-7; D: TRBD2; size: few; V: TRBV6-1; DNA: TGTGCCAGCAGTGAAACGACTAGCGGGGGGTTTTCCTACGAGCAGTACTTC; CDR3: CASSETTSGGFSYEQYF
J: TRBJ1-6; D: -; size: -; V: TRBV28; DNA: TGTGCCAGCAGCACCCACCAGGACAGTCTCTATAATTCGCCCCTCCACTTT; CDR3: CASSTHQDSLYNSPLHF
J: TRBJ2-1; D: -; size: -; V: TRBV20-1; DNA: TGCAGTGCTAGTGGGCACAATGAGCAGTTCTTC; CDR3: CSASGHNEQFF
J: TRBJ1-1; D: -; size: -; V: TRBV7-7; DNA: TGTGCCAGCAGCCGCCTTAAACAGGGGAACACTGAAGCTTTCTTT; CDR3: CASSRLKQGNTEAFF
J: TRBJ2-1; D: -; size: -; V: TRBV20-1; DNA: TGCAGTGCTAGAGGTGGGACGCCGCTAGACGGGTGGCGGGACCCTTTCTCCTATGAGCAGTTCTTC; CDR3: CSARGGTPLDGWRDPFSYEQFF
J: TRBJ2-5; D: -; size: many; V: TRBV3-1; DNA: TGTGCCAGCAGCGTGCAGGGGGGTTTGGAGACCCAGTACTTC; CDR3: CASSVQGGLETQYF
J: TRBJ2-5; D: -; size: few; V: TRBV20-1; DNA: TGCAGTGCTAGACCCTATACGTACCAAGAGACCCAGTACTTC; CDR3: CSARPYTYQETQYF
J: TRBJ2-6; D: -; size: few; V: TRBV5-1; DNA: TGCGCCAGCAGCTTCAGGCCGGACTCTGGGGCCAACGTCCTGACTTTC; CDR3: CASSFRPDSGANVLTF
J: TRBJ2-3; D: -; size: -; V: TRBV18; DNA: TGTGCCAGCTCACCAGACGGGGAGCGGAGCACAGATACGCAGTATTTT; CDR3: CASSPDGERSTDTQYF
J: TRBJ1-2; D: TRBD1; size: -; V: TRBV2; DNA: TGTGCCAGCAGTGCCGTCGGACAGGGGGGCGACTATGGCTACACCTTC; CDR3: CASSAVGQGGDYGYTF
J: TRBJ2-5; D: -; size: few; V: TRBV5-1; DNA: TGCGCCAGCAGCTTATGGGAATATCCCCAAGAGACCCAGTACTTC; CDR3: CASSLWEYPQETQYF
J: TRBJ2-7; D: TRBD1; size: -; V: TRBV20-1; DNA: TGCAGTGCAACCGGGACAGGGAGCTCCTACGAGCAGTACTTC; CDR3: CSATGTGSSYEQYF
J: TRBJ1-5; D: -; size: -; V: TRBV15; DNA: TGTGCCACCAGCAGAGATAGGGGGGCGACTCAGCCCCAGCATTTT; CDR3: CATSRDRGATQPQHF
J: TRBJ2-3; D: -; size: -; V: TRBV30; DNA: TGTGCCTGGAAAGATGTGGATACGCAGTATTTT; CDR3: CAWKDVDTQYF
J: TRBJ2-5; D: -; size: few; V: TRBV5-1; DNA: TGCGCCAGCAGCTTGGCCACCTTCGGGGAGGCACAAGAGACCCAGTACTTC; CDR3: CASSLATFGEAQETQYF
J: TRBJ1-1; D: -; size: -; V: TRBV20-1; DNA: TGCAGTGCTAGAATTGAGTCGGCTGAAGCTTTCTTT; CDR3: CSARIESAEAFF
J: TRBJ2-5; D: -; size: -; V: TRBV3-1; DNA: TGTGCCAGCAGAACATCACTAGGGACACAAGAGACCCAGTACTTC; CDR3: CASRTSLGTQETQYF
J: TRBJ2-3; D: TRBD1; size: few; V: TRBV5-6; DNA: TGTGCCAGCAGCTTGAGGGACAGGGCGGTGACAGATACGCAGTATTTT; CDR3: CASSLRDRAVTDTQYF
J: TRBJ2-2; D: TRBD2; size: -; V: TRBV12-5; DNA: TGTGCTAGTGGGTACCTAGCGGGAGAAATCACCGGGGAGCTGTTTTTT; CDR3: CASGYLAGEITGELFF
J: TRBJ2-3; D: -; size: -; V: TRBV9; DNA: TGTGCCAGCAGCCCGAAGTCGGACGGAACAGATACGCAGTATTTT; CDR3: CASSPKSDGTDTQYF
J: TRBJ1-2; D: TRBD1; size: -; V: TRBV6-5; DNA: TGTGCCAGCAGTTACTCGGGACAGGAAAACTATGGCTACACCTTC; CDR3: CASSYSGQENYGYTF
J: TRBJ1-2; D: TRBD1; size: -; V: TRBV12-3/TRBV12-4; DNA: TGTGCCAGCAGTTTGCATGGACAGGGCCGGGGCTACACCTTC; CDR3: CASSLHGQGRGYTF
J: TRBJ2-3; D: TRBD2; size: -; V: TRBV5-1; DNA: TGCGCCAGCAGCCGGACCGGGACTAGTGGAGGCACAGATACGCAGTATTTT; CDR3: CASSRTGTSGGTDTQYF
J: TRBJ2-1; D: -; size: few; V: TRBV9; DNA: TGTGCCAGCAGCGTAGGGGCACAGGGTGGAAATGAGCAGTTCTTC; CDR3: CASSVGAQGGNEQFF
J: TRBJ2-1; D: -; size: -; V: TRBV9; DNA: TGTGCCAGCAGCGCCATGGAGGGGGGTTCGTTCTTC; CDR3: CASSAMEGGSFF
J: TRBJ2-5; D: TRBD2; size: few; V: TRBV7-6; DNA: TGTGCCAGCAGCTTAGGTGGCGGGGGGGCAGAGACCCAGTACTTC; CDR3: CASSLGGGGAETQYF
J: TRBJ2-1; D: -; size: many; V: TRBV4-1; DNA: TGTGCCAGCAGCCAAGGGACATACAATGAGCAGTTCTTC; CDR3: CASSQGTYNEQFF
J: TRBJ2-3; D: TRBD2; size: few; V: TRBV20-1; DNA: TGCAGTGCTAGTGAAATCCGTGTTAAGCTAGCGGGAGGAAGTTGGGCAGATACGCAGTATTTT; CDR3: CSASEIRVKLAGGSWADTQYF
J: TRBJ2-7; D: TRBD2; size: -; V: TRBV6-2/TRBV6-3; DNA: TGTGCCAGCAGTTACGCGGGACTAGCGGGAGTCAGGAACGAGCAGTACTTC; CDR3: CASSYAGLAGVRNEQYF
J: TRBJ1-1; D: -; size: few; V: TRBV12-3/TRBV12-4; DNA: TGTGCCAGCAGTTTACAGGCATCTCCGAACACTGAAGCTTTCTTT; CDR3: CASSLQASPNTEAFF
J: TRBJ2-3; D: -; size: -; V: TRBV12-3/TRBV12-4; DNA: TGTGCCAGCAGTCCAGAGCCCCATAGCACAGATACGCAGTATTTT; CDR3: CASSPEPHSTDTQYF
J: TRBJ2-7; D: -; size: -; V: TRBV9; DNA: TGTGCCAGCAGTCCCCCGGGACAAAACGAGCAGTACTTC; CDR3: CASSPPGQNEQYF
J: TRBJ2-1; D: -; size: many; V: TRBV9; DNA: TGTGCCAGCAGCGTAGTGGGTAGCACACGCGATGAGCAGTTCTTC; CDR3: CASSVVGSTRDEQFF
J: TRBJ1-2; D: -; size: -; V: TRBV29-1; DNA: TGCAGCGTTCCCCGACTGGGGTATGGCTACACCTTC; CDR3: CSVPRLGYGYTF
J: TRBJ2-7; D: TRBD2; size: -; V: TRBV29-1; DNA: TGCAGCGTCAGGACGGCCGGGACTAGCGGGAAGTACTTC; CDR3: CSVRTAGTSGKYF
J: TRBJ2-3; D: -; size: -; V: TRBV5-8; DNA: TGTGCCAGCAGCTTATCGCCGTGGAAAGATACGCAGTATTTT; CDR3: CASSLSPWKDTQYF
J: TRBJ1-3; D: -; size: -; V: TRBV6-6; DNA: TGTGCCAGTCCTGGAAACACCATATATTTT; CDR3: CASPGNTIYF
J: TRBJ2-7; D: -; size: -; V: TRBV7-3; DNA: TGTGCCAGCAGCTTAGCAAAAGGCTACGAGCAGTACTTC; CDR3: CASSLAKGYEQYF
J: TRBJ1-2; D: -; size: few; V: TRBV6-6; DNA: TGTGCCAGCAGTTACACGGGACGGAATTTTGATGGCTACACCTTC; CDR3: CASSYTGRNFDGYTF
J: TRBJ1-1; D: -; size: -; V: TRBV3-1; DNA: TGTGCCGGCAGCCACGGGGACACTGAAGCTTTCTTT; CDR3: CAGSHGDTEAFF
J: TRBJ2-1; D: TRBD2; size: many; V: TRBV7-9; DNA: TGTGCCAGCAGCGTACCGGGACTAGCTTCTGGGAATGAGCAGTTCTTC; CDR3: CASSVPGLASGNEQFF
J: TRBJ2-5; D: -; size: -; V: TRBV3-1; DNA: TGTGCCAGCAGCCCGACAGAATTATACCAAGAGACCCAGTACTTC; CDR3: CASSPTELYQETQYF
J: TRBJ2-7; D: -; size: once; V: TRBV6-1; DNA: TGTGCCAGCAGACGCCTAAGGGGGGGCCTATCTCCCTACGAGCAGTACTTC; CDR3: CASRRLRGGLSPYEQYF
J: TRBJ1-5; D: -; size: few; V: TRBV12-3/TRBV12-4; DNA: TGTGCCAGCAGTCCCCCGGGGGCAAGTCAGCCCCAGCATTTT; CDR3: CASSPPGASQPQHF
J: TRBJ2-3; D: TRBD2; size: once; V: TRBV9; DNA: TGTGCCAGCAGCGTAGAGGGACTAGCGGGAGATCTGGATACGCAGTATTTT; CDR3: CASSVEGLAGDLDTQYF
J: TRBJ2-1; D: -; size: -; V: TRBV7-2; DNA: TGTGCCAGCAGCTTAATTTCCGGGACGGAGAACAATGAACAGTTCTTC; CDR3: CASSLISGTENNEQFF